Below are 20 T cell receptor beta chains sequenced from a single sample in a study of cytomegalovirus exposure and HLA in healthy donors. 13 Jbeta primers and 60 Vbeta primers were used for the PCR. The repertoire was sequenced with immunoSEQ multiplex PCR; TCRdb's copy has only in-frame clones and lacks some. The data hold some 95,000 clones, with approximately 81% observed a single time. The sequencing input was PBMCs. The receptors come from a woman aged 40 to 50 in good health and CMV-seropositive.

The V and J genes are TRBV7-2 and TRBJ2-1; a weak D match, TRBD2 (5 bases). Deletions cut 2 bases from V and 7 bases from J, with 9 bases between. Germline V CDR1 and CDR2: SGHTA, FQGNSA. This CDR3 contains 13 residues. CDR3 sequence (DNA): TGTGCCAGCAGCTTATATCGGGGAAATGAGCAGTTCTTC. It translates to CASSLYRGNEQFF.

The sample holds one count of this clone. The chain couples TRBV25-1 to TRBJ2-1; TRBD2 agrees at 8 bases. V shed 4 bases, J shed 2 bases, and the junction held 4 bases outside the gene matches. Germline CDR1 reads MGHDK; CDR2 reads SYGVNS. The CDR3 runs 15 residues. The CDR3, as DNA: TGTGCCAGCAGTGGCCGGGAGGGCCCCTACAATGAGCAGTTCTTC. Amino acids: CASSGREGPYNEQFF. Using reference TRBV25-1 and TRBJ2-1 for the parts outside the CDR3, the full variable domain is EADIYQTPRYLVIGTGKKITLECSQTMGHDKMYWYQQDPGMELHLIHYSYGVNSTEKGDLSSESTVSRIRTEHFPLTLESARPSHTSQYLCASSGREGPYNEQFFGPGTRLTVL.

This chain uses TRBV5-1 with TRBJ2-2; TRBD1 is a possible D gene (6 bases). Per germline, CDR1 SGHRS and CDR2 YFSETQ. The CDR3 has 16 amino acids. V was pared by 1 base and J by 7 bases, with 17 bases between. The DNA for the CDR3 is TGCGCCAGCAGCTTGACCACTCAGGGGATTATCGGGGAGCTGTTTTTT. Protein sequence: CASSLTTQGIIGELFF.

The chain combines TRBV5-6 with TRBJ2-5; weak D call: TRBD1 (6 bases). V was cut by 3 bases and J by 2 bases, with 17 bases left in between. The CDR3 totals 16 residues. The germline V gene has CDR1 SGHDT and CDR2 YYEEEE. The CDR3 DNA reads as TGTGCCAGCAGCTCCCCCGGGACAAACAAACAAGAGACCCAGTACTTC. The encoded protein is CASSSPGTNKQETQYF. The whole variable domain, remainder taken from reference TRBV5-6 and TRBJ2-5, is DAGVTQSPTHLIKTRGQQVTLRCSPKSGHDTVSWYQQALGQGPQFIFQYYEEEERQRGNFPDRFSGHQFPNYSSELNVNALLLGDSALYLCASSSPGTNKQETQYFGPGTRLLVL.

This clone was counted a few times. The V and J genes are TRBV12-5 and TRBJ1-3, with D possibly being TRBD1 (6 bases). This CDR3 is built from 15 residues. Trimming cost V 6 bases and J 4 bases, with 16 bases left between them. Germline loops: CDR1 LGHNT, CDR2 FRNRAP. CDR3: CASGRGQLSGNTIYF. In DNA, the CDR3 is TGTGCTAGTGGCCGAGGACAGCTCTCAGGAAACACCATATATTTT.

This rearrangement joins TRBV2 to TRBJ1-1; D ambiguous. V lost 5 bases and J lost 1, with 14 bases in between. This CDR3 spans 15 amino acids. Germline CDR1 and CDR2: SNHLY and FYNNEI. The CDR3 here is CASSRSPLGNTEAFF. DNA of the CDR3: TGTGCCAGCAGTCGCAGTCCTCTTGGGAACACTGAAGCTTTCTTT.

This clone was recorded once. V gene TRBV2 combines with J gene TRBJ2-1; weak D call: TRBD2 (5 bases). The ends were cut back, 9 bases at V and 8 bases at J, with 14 bases in the middle. The CDR3 is 12 amino acids. Germline V gene lookup returns CDR1 SNHLY and CDR2 FYNNEI. The CDR3 loop is CASLLVPDEQFF. The CDR3, as DNA: TGTGCCAGTTTACTAGTGCCCGATGAGCAGTTCTTC.

The V call is TRBV2, the J call TRBJ2-7; D possibly corresponds to TRBD2 (5 bases). The CDR3 covers 14 residues. CDR1 and CDR2 (germline): SNHLY, FYNNEI. V was clipped by 4 bases and J by 2 bases, with 12 bases between them. The CDR3 DNA sequence: TGTGCCAGCAGTGTGGAGGCAGGCACCTACGAGCAGTACTTC. It yields the protein CASSVEAGTYEQYF.

The table lists this clone with a few counts. This chain links TRBV5-1 with TRBJ1-2; D is unresolved. The CDR3 is 12 residues long. The V end was cut by 4 bases, the J end by 7 bases, with 11 bases between. The germline CDR1 and CDR2 sequences are SGHRS and YFSETQ. The CDR3 here is CASSPSFGGYTF. CDR3 in DNA: TGCGCCAGCAGCCCGAGCTTCGGTGGCTACACCTTC. The full variable domain, with the rest looked up from reference TRBV5-1 and TRBJ1-2, is KAGVTQTPRYLIKTRGQQVTLSCSPISGHRSVSWYQQTPGQGLQFLFEYFSETQRNKGNFPGRFSGRQFSNSRSEMNVSTLELGDSALYLCASSPSFGGYTFGSGTRLTVV.

This chain uses TRBV6-1 with TRBJ2-1; TRBD2 agrees at 10 bases. Looked up from germline, CDR1 is MNHNS and CDR2 is SASEGT. V lost 2 bases to trimming and J lost 7 bases; unmatched junction nucleotides: 2. The CDR3 is 14 residues long. CDR3 bases: TGTGCCAGCAGTGAATGGGGACTAGCGAATGAGCAGTTCTTC. The encoded protein is CASSEWGLANEQFF.

The genes are TRBV27 and TRBJ2-4, with 12 nucleotides matching TRBD2. V lost 5 bases and J lost 9; bases outside the gene matches: 11. Germline lookup yields CDR1 MNHEY and CDR2 SMNVEV (reference sequence). There are 16 residues in the CDR3. CDR3 bases: TGTGCCAGCAGTCCGACCCGACTAGCGGGGGAAGGCATTCAGTACTTC. It translates to CASSPTRLAGEGIQYF.

The chain employs TRBV5-1 and TRBJ2-3, with 13 bases fitting TRBD2. CDR1 and CDR2 (germline): SGHRS, YFSETQ. This CDR3 is 16 amino acids long. V dropped 3 bases and J dropped 2; count of bases not matched to a gene: 3. The CDR3 loop reads CASSSGTSGITDTQYF. As DNA, the CDR3 is TGCGCCAGCAGCTCGGGGACTAGCGGGATCACAGATACGCAGTATTTT. The complete variable domain, with remaining parts taken from reference TRBV5-1 and TRBJ2-3, reads KAGVTQTPRYLIKTRGQQVTLSCSPISGHRSVSWYQQTPGQGLQFLFEYFSETQRNKGNFPGRFSGRQFSNSRSEMNVSTLELGDSALYLCASSSGTSGITDTQYFGPGTRLTVL.

V gene TRBV18 combines with J gene TRBJ2-7; D not resolved. Trimming shortened V by 3 bases and J by 3 bases, and 12 bases separated the two germline ends. The CDR3 has 14 amino acids. Germline lookup yields CDR1 KGHSH and CDR2 LQKENI. CDR3 sequence (DNA): TGTGCCAGCTCACCCGGCGAGGTTCGCTACGAGCAGTACTTC. Amino acid sequence: CASSPGEVRYEQYF.

Notes on this clone: At one end the junction does not follow the germline gene, possibly because of a read error. This chain uses TRBV6-1 with TRBJ2-2; 8 bases fit TRBD1. This CDR3 has 15 residues. Germline lookup yields CDR1 MNHNS and CDR2 SASEGT. This chain's CDR3 is CASTFRTGNAGELFF. The DNA of the CDR3 is TGTGCCAGCACCTTTAGGACAGGGAACGCCGGGGAGCTGTTTTTT.

This clone was recorded a few times. The chain combines TRBV9 with TRBJ2-5, with 7 bases identical to TRBD1. Germline-derived CDR1 and CDR2 are SGDLS and YYNGEE. CDR3 length equals 15 residues. V lost 4 bases to trimming and J lost 8 bases; unmatched junction nucleotides: 14. Here the CDR3 DNA reads TGTGCCAGCAGCCCAGGGGGTCCGGTGGCCGAAACCCAGTACTTC. The encoded protein is CASSPGGPVAETQYF.

This clone was seen a handful of times. This rearrangement joins TRBV4-1 to TRBJ1-2, with D hard to call. This CDR3 spans 12 amino acids. Germline loops: CDR1 MGHRA, CDR2 YSYEKL. V was pared by 0 bases and J by 10 bases, with 9 bases between. CDR3 in DNA: TGCGCCAGCAGCCAAGAAGGAGAAGACTACACCTTC. Translation gives CASSQEGEDYTF.

The rearrangement uses TRBV30 and TRBJ1-4; tentative D call: TRBD1 (5 bases). Germline CDR1 GTSNPN, CDR2 SVGIG (reference sequence). The CDR3 spans 15 residues. Trimming stripped 3 bases from V and 2 bases from J, with 13 bases between. The CDR3 region is CAWSGGEGTNEKLFF. CDR3 DNA: TGTGCCTGGAGCGGGGGGGAGGGGACTAATGAAAAACTGTTTTTT.

The chain combines TRBV5-1 with TRBJ2-3; weak D call: TRBD2 (5 bases). The V and J ends lost 2 bases and 0 bases respectively, with 10 bases between them. Germline CDR1 reads SGHRS; CDR2 reads YFSETQ. CDR3 length: 15 amino acids. CDR3 sequence reads: CASSLLGESTDTQYF. CDR3 nucleotides: TGCGCCAGCAGCTTACTCGGGGAGAGCACAGATACGCAGTATTTT.

J is TRBJ1-1 and V is TRBV7-9; D may be TRBD1 (5 bases). The CDR3 is 14 amino acids. The germline V and J ends were trimmed by 3 bases and 4 bases, with 12 bases remaining between them. Germline V gives CDR1 SEHNR, CDR2 FQNEAQ (reference sequence). The CDR3: CASSFDSFSTEAFF. The CDR3 DNA sequence: TGTGCCAGCAGCTTTGACAGTTTCAGCACTGAAGCTTTCTTT.

The chain is built from TRBV9 and TRBJ2-7; the match to TRBD1 covers 7 bases. V gave up 4 bases and J gave up 3 bases; unmatched junction bases: 7. CDR1 SGDLS and CDR2 YYNGEE come from the germline V gene. The CDR3 is 14 residues long. CDR3: CASSTKTGSYEQYF. CDR3 DNA sequence: TGTGCCAGCAGCACAAAGACAGGGAGCTACGAGCAGTACTTC.